The 13 T cell receptor beta chains below come from one sample, sequenced in a study of spatial heterogeneity in lung cancer. The time point is: sample taken at primary tumor resection. Whole RNA obtained from tumor, nontumor lung or frozen PBMC underwent sequencing without sorting. TCRdb passed the 5' RACE reads through MiXCR, listing each CDR3 protein once. Among 20,000 to 25,000 distinct CDR3 sequences listed, roughly 4.2% were seen once. This specimen consisted of PBMCs, obtained at surgery. These receptors were taken from a male donor with early-stage non-small cell lung cancer.

The table lists this clonotype with a few counts. The chain employs TRBV11-3 and TRBJ2-1, with TRBD2 identical over 7 bases. CDR3 length equals 13 residues. Trimming at V came to 2 bases and at J to 6 bases, leaving 1 base not matched to a gene. CDR1 is SGHNT, CDR2 YENEEA, per germline. The CDR3 nucleotides read TGTGCCAGCAGCTTAACTAGCGTCAATGAGCAGTTCTTC. It encodes CASSLTSVNEQFF. The full variable domain, its missing parts supplied by reference TRBV11-3 and TRBJ2-1, is EAGVVQSPRYKIIEKKQPVAFWCNPISGHNTLYWYLQNLGQGPELLIRYENEEAVDDSQLPKDRFSAERLKGVDSTLKIQPAELGDSAVYLCASSLTSVNEQFFGPGTRLTVL.

This clonotype was seen repeatedly, ten times or more. The chain recombines TRBV29-1 with TRBJ2-2; weak D call: TRBD1 (5 bases). V lost 4 bases and J lost 3, with 15 bases in between. This CDR3 is built from 15 residues. The germline V gene has CDR1 SQVTM and CDR2 ANQGSEA. CDR3 nucleotides: TGCAGCGTTGGCCCTCCCGCAGGGCACACCGGGGAGCTGTTTTTT. Protein sequence: CSVGPPAGHTGELFF.

This clonotype came up many times. V and J are TRBV6-6 and TRBJ1-5; possibly TRBD1 for D (6 bases). The V gene's germline CDR1 is MNHNY and CDR2 SVGAGI (reference sequence). This CDR3 contains 15 residues. With 6 bases removed from V and 7 bases from J, the gap between germline ends came to 19 bases. The CDR3 sequence: CASRKKQGEGQPQHF. The CDR3 DNA sequence: TGTGCCAGCAGAAAAAAACAGGGCGAGGGGCAGCCCCAGCATTTT.

This clonotype rates as medium-sized. The chain employs TRBV19 and TRBJ2-1; a possible D gene is TRBD2 (5 bases). The CDR3 has 13 amino acids. V was clipped by 4 bases and J by 9 bases, with 13 bases between them. Germline V gene data show CDR1 as LNHDA and CDR2 as SQIVND (reference sequence). The CDR3 DNA is TGTGCCAGTAGTAGGACTCATCACAGTGAGCAGTTCTTC. It yields the protein CASSRTHHSEQFF.

This clonotype has a count of ten or more. V and J are TRBV19 and TRBJ2-6; tentatively, D is TRBD2 (6 bases). There are 17 residues in the CDR3. Per germline, CDR1 LNHDA and CDR2 SQIVND (reference sequence). V dropped 4 bases and J dropped 0 bases, with 13 bases sitting between them. CDR3 in amino acids: CASSSGGRVSGANVLTF. Here the CDR3 DNA reads TGTGCCAGTAGTAGTGGAGGGAGAGTCTCTGGGGCCAACGTCCTGACTTTC.

Sample share makes this clonotype medium-sized. CDR3 sequence: CASSLWLSGANVLTF. CDR3 bases: TGTGCCAGCAGTTTGTGGCTCTCTGGGGCCAACGTCCTGACTTTC. V and J are TRBV12-3 or TRBV12-4 and TRBJ2-6; D is ambiguous. Trimming left V 3 bases short and J 0 bases short, with 6 bases between. This CDR3 has 15 amino acids.

This clonotype has only a few counts. This chain joins TRBV7-3 and TRBJ2-1, with D possibly matching TRBD2 (6 bases). CDR1 SGHTA and CDR2 FQGTGA come from the germline V gene. V was pared by 3 bases and J by 2 bases, with 11 bases between. CDR3 length equals 15 residues. In DNA form, the CDR3 reads TGTGCCAGCAGCTTTTTGGGAGGTGCCTACAATGAGCAGTTCTTC. Residues: CASSFLGGAYNEQFF.

Ten or more counts support this clonotype. The V call is TRBV29-1, the J call TRBJ2-7, with a tentative D call TRBD2 (5 bases). The V end lost 6 bases, the J end lost 5 bases, and 14 bases lay between the germline ends. The CDR3 covers 12 residues. Germline V lookup: CDR1 SQVTM, CDR2 ANQGSEA. CDR3: CSVVRGSDEQYF. For the CDR3, the DNA is TGCAGCGTCGTACGGGGTAGCGACGAGCAGTACTTC.

There are many counts of this clonotype. The rearrangement links TRBV28 to TRBJ2-1; 9 nucleotides match TRBD1. This CDR3 has 14 amino acids. The V and J ends lost 5 bases and 3 bases, in that order; junction bases with no gene match: 2. CDR1 is MDHEN, CDR2 SYDVKM, per germline. CDR3 bases: TGTGCCAGCAGTGACAGGGGGAGCTACAATGAGCAGTTCTTC. Protein product: CASSDRGSYNEQFF.

The sample holds many counts of this clonotype. The chain joins TRBV2 to TRBJ1-2, with 7 bases matching TRBD1. This CDR3 has 15 amino acids. J lost 0 bases, V lost 6 bases, and 7 bases had no gene match. Germline V CDR1 and CDR2: SNHLY, FYNNEI. The CDR3: CASRDRLTTNYGYTF. The CDR3 nucleotides are TGTGCCAGCAGGGACAGGTTGACTACTAACTATGGCTACACCTTC.

This clonotype occurred many times. The chain couples TRBV19 to TRBJ1-5; D not certain. This CDR3 contains 13 residues. Trimming cost V 5 bases and J 4 bases, with 9 bases left between them. Germline V CDR1 and CDR2: LNHDA, SQIVND (reference sequence). CDR3 coding DNA: TGTGCCAGTAGTCCGAGAAAGAATCAGCCCCAGCATTTT. It translates to CASSPRKNQPQHF.

Many counts were recorded for this clonotype. This rearrangement joins TRBV29-1 to TRBJ2-7; TRBD2 matches at 7 bases. V shed 0 bases, J shed 0 bases, and the junction held 5 bases outside the gene matches. CDR1 and CDR2 from the germline V gene are SQVTM and ANQGSEA. This CDR3 is built from 15 residues. The CDR3 DNA reads TGCAGCGTTGAAGATGAGGCTAGCGGCTCCTACGAGCAGTACTTC. It encodes CSVEDEASGSYEQYF.

There are many counts of this clonotype. The gene calls are TRBV3-1 and TRBJ2-2, with 12 bases identical to TRBD1. Germline values: CDR1 LGHDT, CDR2 YNNKEL (reference sequence). This CDR3 comprises 16 residues. The J segment lost 7 bases and the V segment lost 6 bases, leaving 9 bases of the junction unmatched. The CDR3 protein is CASRSGTGGASGELFF. The CDR3 bases are TGTGCCAGCAGATCCGGGACAGGGGGCGCGAGCGGGGAGCTGTTTTTT. The complete variable domain, with remaining parts taken from reference TRBV3-1 and TRBJ2-2, reads DTAVSQTPKYLVTQMGNDKSIKCEQNLGHDTMYWYKQDSKKFLKIMFSYNNKELIINETVPNRFSPKSPDKAHLNLHINSLELGDSAVYFCASRSGTGGASGELFFGEGSRLTVL.